These T cell receptor beta chains were read from a single sample in a study of lymphopenia after photon versus proton radiotherapy. Clones were read by immunoSEQ multiplex PCR, and TCRdb kept only the in-frame ones, dropping some. Altogether some 26,000 clones are present, roughly four fifths being singletons, with the ten largest covering less than 35%. This specimen was peripheral blood, taken from a patient treated with photon-based radiotherapy. The receptors come from a man aged 50-59 years with gastric cancer. The CDR3 runs from the conserved cysteine through the conserved F or W. The D gene is left open where the match is weak. Where a row states a size, it is once, few, many or the class of an expanded clone; other rows omit it.

cdr3_aa: CASSQHKVGISYNEQFF
cdr3_nt: TGCGCCAGCAGTCAACATAAGGTAGGTATCTCCTACAATGAGCAGTTCTTC
v_call: TRBV23-1
clone_size: .
j_call: TRBJ2-1
d_call: .

cdr3_aa: CASTRDGDSPLHF
cdr3_nt: TGTGCCAGCACTCGGGACGGAGATTCACCCCTCCACTTT
v_call: TRBV2
clone_size: .
j_call: TRBJ1-6
d_call: .

cdr3_aa: CASSHGQNTEAFF
cdr3_nt: TGCGCCAGCAGCCACGGACAAAACACTGAAGCTTTCTTT
v_call: TRBV5-5
clone_size: .
j_call: TRBJ1-1
d_call: .

cdr3_aa: CASSIDGFRRHSGANVLTF
cdr3_nt: TGTGCCAGTAGTATAGATGGGTTCCGTCGACACTCTGGGGCCAACGTCCTGACTTTC
v_call: TRBV19
clone_size: .
j_call: TRBJ2-6
d_call: .

cdr3_aa: CASSLNRGTEAFF
cdr3_nt: TGTGCCAGCAGCCTCAACAGGGGCACTGAAGCTTTCTTT
v_call: TRBV7-3
clone_size: .
j_call: TRBJ1-1
d_call: TRBD1

cdr3_aa: CATRQLPADTQYF
cdr3_nt: TGTGCCACCCGACAACTCCCTGCGGATACGCAGTATTTT
v_call: TRBV10-3
clone_size: .
j_call: TRBJ2-3
d_call: .

cdr3_aa: CASSLIGGLDLSGDTIYF
cdr3_nt: TGCGCCAGCAGCTTGATCGGAGGATTGGATCTCTCAGGTGACACCATATATTTT
v_call: TRBV5-1
clone_size: .
j_call: TRBJ1-3
d_call: .

cdr3_aa: CASSYRGGEQFF
cdr3_nt: TGTGCCAGCAGCTACAGGGGTGGCGAGCAGTTCTTC
v_call: TRBV2
clone_size: .
j_call: TRBJ2-1
d_call: TRBD1

cdr3_aa: CASSFGNTIYF
cdr3_nt: TGTGCCAGCAGTTTTGGAAACACCATATATTTT
v_call: TRBV27
clone_size: once
j_call: TRBJ1-3
d_call: .

cdr3_aa: CAWSVGDSSFF
cdr3_nt: TGTGCCTGGAGTGTGGGTGACTCTTCTTTCTTC
v_call: TRBV30
clone_size: many
j_call: TRBJ2-1
d_call: .